This passage covers 32 T cell receptor beta chains from one sample sequenced in a study of blood T cell repertoires in COVID-19 (dated by TCRdb to 2020 to 2021). Library prep was done by the immunoSEQ multiplex PCR assay. The immuneACCESS repertoire file appears here via TCRdb, limited to in-frame rearrangements. These files lack a portion of the clones; in checked studies, under half of the deficit traces to unresolved V genes, and the cause of the others is not known. The sample records approximately 260,000 clones, 86% of which are singletons. The ten biggest clones cover about 3.6% of the sample. Sequencing was carried out using peripheral blood. The receptors come from a man aged 18-30 years with active or convalescent COVID-19.

J is TRBJ2-6 and V is TRBV9, with 11 bases identical to TRBD2. After removal of 4 bases from V and 0 bases from J, the junction contained 6 bases not matched to a gene. The CDR3 is 18 residues long. Germline CDR1 SGDLS, CDR2 YYNGEE. Here the CDR3 reads CASSPQGLAGSGANVLTF. The CDR3 DNA reads as TGTGCCAGCAGCCCCCAAGGACTAGCGGGCTCTGGGGCCAACGTCCTGACTTTC.

V and J are TRBV19 and TRBJ1-5; unclear D gene. The V and J ends lost 5 bases and 2 bases respectively, with 13 bases between them. This CDR3 is built from 15 residues. From germline, CDR1 is LNHDA and CDR2 SQIVND (reference sequence). The CDR3 is CASSATRAGNQPQHF. In nucleotides, the CDR3 is TGTGCCAGTAGTGCTACTAGGGCAGGCAATCAGCCCCAGCATTTT.

This sequence joins TRBV11-3 and TRBJ1-3; D gene uncertain. Germline CDR1 reads SGHNT; CDR2 reads YENEEA. V was shortened by 3 bases and J by 7 bases, with 7 bases between the two germline ends. The CDR3 runs to 12 residues. The CDR3 here is CASSFQWNTIYF. For the CDR3, the DNA is TGTGCCAGCAGCTTCCAGTGGAACACCATATATTTT.

This chain joins TRBV7-2 and TRBJ2-5; D ambiguous. Germline V gene lookup returns CDR1 SGHTA and CDR2 FQGNSA. The CDR3 is 15 residues long. Trimming removed 6 bases at V and 3 bases at J, with 17 bases between. CDR3 in amino acids: CASRSRLIGKETQYF. The CDR3 nucleotides read TGTGCCAGCAGAAGCAGACTCATAGGAAAAGAGACCCAGTACTTC.

The J gene is TRBJ2-2, the V gene TRBV14; the match to TRBD2 covers 8 bases. This CDR3 has 15 amino acids. CDR1 and CDR2 from the germline V gene are SGHDN and FVKESK. Trimming at V came to 3 bases and at J to 3 bases, leaving 3 bases not matched to a gene. CDR3 sequence reads: CASSHTSGDTGELFF. The CDR3 DNA sequence: TGTGCCAGCAGCCACACTAGCGGCGACACCGGGGAGCTGTTTTTT.

V usage is TRBV5-5 and J usage is TRBJ2-4; D uncertain. V lost 5 bases and J lost 3, with 9 bases in between. CDR3 length equals 13 residues. The germline CDR1 and CDR2 sequences are SGHKS and YYEKEE (reference sequence). The CDR3 DNA follows: TGTGCCAGCAGTGGCGAGGACAAAAACATTCAGTACTTC. Amino acids: CASSGEDKNIQYF.

The gene calls are TRBV7-2 and TRBJ2-5; TRBD2 matches 8 bases. CDR3 length: 15 amino acids. V lost 5 bases and J lost 1; bases outside the gene matches: 6. Germline CDR1 SGHTA, CDR2 FQGNSA. Here the CDR3 reads CASSNYTSGQETQYF. For the CDR3, the DNA is TGTGCCAGCAGCAACTATACTAGCGGCCAAGAGACCCAGTACTTC.

V gene TRBV27 combines with J gene TRBJ2-3, with D perhaps TRBD1 (5 bases). This CDR3 comprises 16 residues. V gave up 2 bases and J gave up 0 bases, with 12 bases separating them. Germline CDR1 MNHEY, CDR2 SMNVEV (reference sequence). CDR3 in amino acids: CASSLIRGGSTDTQYF. CDR3 DNA sequence: TGTGCCAGCAGTTTAATTAGGGGCGGTAGCACAGATACGCAGTATTTT.

V gene TRBV4-1 combines with J gene TRBJ2-2; tentatively, D is TRBD1 (5 bases). The germline CDR1 and CDR2 sequences are MGHRA and YSYEKL. The V end lost 0 bases, the J end lost 0 bases, and 5 bases lay between the germline ends. The CDR3 loop spans 15 amino acids. The DNA of the CDR3 is TGCGCCAGCAGCCAAGAGACAGCGAACACCGGGGAGCTGTTTTTT. It encodes CASSQETANTGELFF.

This clone was seen a single time. In DNA form, the CDR3 reads TGCGCCAGCAGCCCCCCGACTGGGGAGCTGTTTTTT. As protein: CASSPPTGELFF. The rearrangement joins TRBV4-3 to TRBJ2-2; D ambiguous. The CDR3 runs 12 residues. V was trimmed by 4 bases and J by 8 bases, leaving 8 bases between them. Per germline, CDR1 LGHNA and CDR2 YSLEER.

The chain uses TRBV4-3 and TRBJ2-7; D perhaps matches TRBD2 (5 bases). CDR3 size: 14 residues. Trimming pared 0 bases from V and 6 bases from J, leaving 12 bases between. The V gene's germline CDR1 is LGHNA and CDR2 YSLEER. The CDR3 DNA reads TGCGCCAGCAGCCAAGATAGTTCGGGGTCCGAGCAGTACTTC. Its translation: CASSQDSSGSEQYF.

The chain joins TRBV4-3 to TRBJ2-2, with TRBD2 matching over 9 bases. CDR1 LGHNA and CDR2 YSLEER come from the germline V gene. This CDR3 has 16 residues. The junction had 7 bases not matched to a gene; V was cut back by 4 bases and J by 4 bases. CDR3 region: CASSRVAGDVTGELFF. DNA for the CDR3: TGCGCCAGCAGCCGTGTAGCGGGAGACGTCACCGGGGAGCTGTTTTTT.

Only one count was recorded for this clone. The chain joins TRBV20-1 to TRBJ2-7, with 8 bases fitting TRBD1. With 3 bases clipped from V and 6 bases from J, the junction kept 7 bases outside the gene matches. Looked up from germline, CDR1 is DFQATT and CDR2 is SNEGSKA (reference sequence). The CDR3 consists of 13 residues. The CDR3, as DNA: TGCAGTGCTAGTCAGGGGGCGCTGGTCGAGCAGTACTTC. Protein: CSASQGALVEQYF.

This chain joins TRBV19 and TRBJ2-2; 7 nucleotides agree with TRBD2. V trimming: 3 bases; J trimming: 10 bases; junction bases outside the gene matches: 8. Germline V gene lookup returns CDR1 LNHDA and CDR2 SQIVND (reference sequence). The CDR3 totals 14 residues. CDR3 in amino acids: CASSIGGVLAELFF. The CDR3 DNA is TGTGCCAGTAGTATTGGGGGGGTCTTGGCGGAGCTGTTTTTT.

The V gene is TRBV6-1, the J gene TRBJ2-3, with 8 bases aligning to TRBD1. V shed 3 bases and J 5 bases; nucleotides not matched to a gene: 1. Germline V gives CDR1 MNHNS, CDR2 SASEGT. The CDR3 is 13 residues long. As DNA, the CDR3 is TGTGCCAGCAGTGACACAGGGGGAGATACGCAGTATTTT. It translates to CASSDTGGDTQYF.

The genes are TRBV6-6 and TRBJ2-6, with D maybe TRBD1 (6 bases). The CDR3 spans 18 residues. Trimming removed 6 bases from V and 1 base from J, with 19 bases in between. Germline V CDR1 and CDR2: MNHNY, SVGAGI (reference sequence). The CDR3 coding sequence is TGTGCCAGCAGCCGAACCCGGGACACACCATCTGGGGCCAACGTCCTGACTTTC. Translated: CASSRTRDTPSGANVLTF.

This clone was recorded once. One end of the junction is discordant with germline, which a read error may explain. V usage is TRBV14 and J usage is TRBJ2-7, with TRBD1 identical over 7 bases. This CDR3 spans 12 amino acids. The V gene's germline CDR1 is SGHDN and CDR2 FVKESK. The CDR3 reads CASSQSGQDYFF. The CDR3 DNA reads TGTGCCAGCAGCCAATCCGGACAGGATTACTTCTTC.

V is TRBV6-5 and J is TRBJ1-3, with D tentatively TRBD1 (6 bases). The CDR3 runs 15 residues. CDR1 and CDR2 (germline): MNHEY, SVGAGI. Deletions cut 6 bases from V and 3 bases from J, with 15 bases between. The CDR3 loop reads CASRQRQGFGNTIYF. The CDR3, as DNA: TGTGCCAGCAGACAACGTCAGGGGTTTGGAAACACCATATATTTT.

The V call is TRBV28, the J call TRBJ1-2, with D possibly being TRBD1 (5 bases). Germline assignment: CDR1 MDHEN and CDR2 SYDVKM. Deletions cut 6 bases from V and 3 bases from J, with 11 bases between. The CDR3 is 13 amino acids. CDR3 sequence reads: CASSSDRDYGYTF. CDR3 nucleotides: TGTGCCAGCAGCTCCGACAGAGACTATGGCTACACCTTC.

This clone is a singleton in its sample. This rearrangement joins TRBV5-1 to TRBJ2-2; the D is unclear. The CDR3 spans 13 residues. V lost 3 bases, J lost 2 bases, and 5 bases lay in between. Per germline, CDR1 SGHRS and CDR2 YFSETQ. CDR3 residues: CASSYSNTGELFF. DNA for the CDR3: TGCGCCAGCAGCTACAGCAACACCGGGGAGCTGTTTTTT.

The V and J genes are TRBV4-3 and TRBJ1-1; no firm D call. The CDR3 is 14 amino acids. The germline CDR1 and CDR2 sequences are LGHNA and YSLEER. V was trimmed by 0 bases and J by 3 bases, leaving 8 bases between them. The CDR3 DNA follows: TGCGCCAGCAGCCAAGACTCCTCTTACACTGAAGCTTTCTTT. Its translation is CASSQDSSYTEAFF.

This clone was counted between two and nine times. The genes are TRBV2 and TRBJ2-5; 7 positions match TRBD2. V was pared by 8 bases and J by 5 bases, with 5 bases of the junction left unmatched. The CDR3 runs 12 residues. The germline V gene encodes CDR1 SNHLY and CDR2 FYNNEI. DNA of the CDR3: TGTGCCAGCGGGGGGGAGGGTGAGACCCAGTACTTC. This gives the protein CASGGEGETQYF. The full variable domain, rest sourced from reference TRBV2 and TRBJ2-5, is EPEVTQTPSHQVTQMGQEVILRCVPISNHLYFYWYRQILGQKVEFLVSFYNNEISEKSEIFDDQFSVERPDGSNFTLKIRSTKLEDSAMYFCASGGEGETQYFGPGTRLLVL.

In nucleotides, the CDR3 is TGTGCCACCAGCAGAGCGGCAGGGGATGGCTACACCTTC. This translates into CATSRAAGDGYTF. The rearrangement links TRBV15 to TRBJ1-2; D perhaps matches TRBD1 (6 bases). The CDR3 runs to 13 residues. Germline V lookup: CDR1 LNHNV, CDR2 YYDKDF (reference sequence). Trimming removed 1 base at V and 6 bases at J, with 9 bases between.

This rearrangement joins TRBV12-5 to TRBJ2-1, with 8 positions matching TRBD2. The CDR3 sequence is 13 residues long. The germline CDR1 and CDR2 sequences are LGHNT and FRNRAP. With V trimmed by 8 bases and J by 0 bases, 0 bases remained unmatched. CDR3 in DNA: TGTGCTAGTAGCGGGAGCTCCTACAATGAGCAGTTCTTC. It encodes CASSGSSYNEQFF. The complete variable domain, with remaining parts taken from reference TRBV12-5 and TRBJ2-1, reads DARVTQTPRHKVTEMGQEVTMRCQPILGHNTVFWYRQTMMQGLELLAYFRNRAPLDDSGMPKDRFSAEMPDATLATLKIQPSEPRDSAVYFCASSGSSYNEQFFGPGTRLTVL.

The V call is TRBV6-5, the J call TRBJ2-2; possible D gene TRBD2, 5 bases. CDR1 and CDR2 from the germline V gene are MNHEY and SVGAGI. The CDR3 is 13 amino acids. V gave up 7 bases and J gave up 7 bases, with 13 bases separating them. The DNA of the CDR3 is TGTGCCAGCATTGGAGGTTCGAGCGGGGAGCTGTTTTTT. It translates to CASIGGSSGELFF.

The chain has TRBV11-2 and TRBJ2-1; maybe TRBD2 (8 bases). Germline CDR1 and CDR2: SGHAT and FQNNGV. The CDR3 is 16 residues long. The V gene lost 5 bases and the J gene lost 4 bases, with 18 bases spanning the gap. This CDR3 reads CASSLQGRGVYNEQFF. DNA of the CDR3: TGTGCCAGCAGCCTACAGGGGCGGGGGGTGTACAATGAGCAGTTCTTC.

The chain is built from TRBV19 and TRBJ1-2; D might be TRBD1 (6 bases). V was pared by 7 bases and J by 5 bases, with 14 bases between. CDR1 is LNHDA, CDR2 SQIVND, per germline (reference sequence). The CDR3 length is 13 residues. The CDR3 region has the DNA TGTGCCAGTAAACTGACAGGAACTTATGGCTACACCTTC. Encoded protein: CASKLTGTYGYTF.

The rearrangement joins TRBV27 to TRBJ1-2; D is unclear. CDR1 and CDR2 from the germline V gene are MNHEY and SMNVEV (reference sequence). The CDR3 length is 12 residues. The V end was cut by 3 bases, the J end by 8 bases, with 10 bases between. CDR3 sequence reads: CASSLGGLGYTF. The CDR3 coding sequence is TGTGCCAGCAGTTTGGGAGGTTTGGGCTACACCTTC.

The V call is TRBV6-5, the J call TRBJ1-2, with 8 bases fitting TRBD1. J gave up 8 bases and V 6 bases, and 8 bases lay outside the gene matches. The V gene's germline CDR1 is MNHEY and CDR2 SVGAGI. The CDR3 contains 13 residues. The CDR3 DNA is TGTGCCAGCAGACCCCCCAGGGGGCACGGCTACACCTTC. It is translated as CASRPPRGHGYTF.

This clone was seen only once. CDR3 sequence: CASSPGLQGADTQYF. CDR3 in DNA: TGCGCCAGCAGCCCGGGACTTCAGGGTGCAGATACGCAGTATTTT. J is TRBJ2-3 and V is TRBV5-1; the D gene is possibly TRBD2 (6 bases). Trimming removed 4 bases at V and 4 bases at J, with 16 bases between. CDR1 and CDR2 (germline): SGHRS, YFSETQ. This CDR3 contains 15 residues.

J is TRBJ1-3 and V is TRBV11-3; D gene ambiguous. Per germline, CDR1 SGHNT and CDR2 YENEEA. V was clipped by 5 bases and J by 0 bases, with 8 bases between them. The CDR3 extends over 14 amino acids. In nucleotides, the CDR3 is TGTGCCAGCAGCCCACTTAGCTCTGGAAACACCATATATTTT. Translation: CASSPLSSGNTIYF.

The V gene is TRBV28, the J gene TRBJ1-5; a possible D gene is TRBD1 (5 bases). The CDR3 runs to 12 residues. V lost 7 bases, J lost 7 bases, and 11 bases lay in between. In germline, CDR1 is MDHEN, CDR2 SYDVKM. CDR3 in amino acids: CASTLGVQPQHF. The CDR3 region has the DNA TGTGCCAGCACTCTAGGGGTGCAGCCCCAGCATTTT.